This is a list of T cell receptor beta chains from one sample in a study of blood T cell repertoires in COVID-19. The assay was immunoSEQ multiplex PCR, and TCRdb's table has in-frame clones only and misses some. Counted here are tens of thousands of clones, around 77% occurring once; the ten biggest clones make up around a sixth. Sequencing input: peripheral blood. The receptors were sampled from a man aged 70 or older with active or convalescent COVID-19. Each CDR3 is given with its conserved first and last residue. A D gene is named only where the DNA matches it firmly. Clone sizes are given selectively: once, few, many, or a class where the clone is expanded.

clone_size,v_call,d_call,j_call,cdr3_nt,cdr3_aa
few,TRBV2,NA,TRBJ1-1,TGTGCCAGCAGTCTCCGCCCCAGACAGGTTCATTTGAACACTGAAGCTTTCTTT,CASSLRPRQVHLNTEAFF
NA,TRBV28,NA,TRBJ1-6,TGTGCCAGCAGGAACCCCCAGGGATTCTATTCACCCCTCCACTTT,CASRNPQGFYSPLHF
NA,TRBV3-1/TRBV3-2,NA,TRBJ2-3,TGTGCCACAAACTCTCCCCGGAGCCCAGATACGCAGTATTTT,CATNSPRSPDTQYF
NA,TRBV7-6,NA,TRBJ1-6,TGTGCCAGCAGCTTTGAGGGCATAGGCTCACCCCTCCACTTT,CASSFEGIGSPLHF
NA,TRBV10-3,TRBD1,TRBJ1-5,TGTGCCATCAGTGATTTTGGGACAGGGGGGAATCAGCCCCAGCATTTT,CAISDFGTGGNQPQHF
NA,TRBV2,TRBD2,TRBJ2-3,TGTGCCACTGGACTAGGCACAGATACGCAGTATTTT,CATGLGTDTQYF
NA,TRBV6-5,TRBD1,TRBJ2-7,TGTGCCAGCAGTTCAGGACAGGGGGCCTCCTACGAGCAGTACTTC,CASSSGQGASYEQYF
many,TRBV28,NA,TRBJ1-4,TGTGCCAGCAGTTTGCGTGATGAAAAACTGTTTTTT,CASSLRDEKLFF
NA,TRBV6-2/TRBV6-3,NA,TRBJ2-7,TGTGCCAGCAGTGGACTTTATACCACCCCCTACGAGCAGTACTTC,CASSGLYTTPYEQYF
once,TRBV7-6,NA,TRBJ2-1,TGTGCCAGCAGCTTAGAGGGGTGGATGGGGTTAGGTGAGCAGTTCTTC,CASSLEGWMGLGEQFF
NA,TRBV29-1,TRBD1,TRBJ1-2,TGCAGCGTTGCGGGACAGGGCTATGGCTACACCTTC,CSVAGQGYGYTF
once,TRBV6-5,TRBD2,TRBJ2-7,TGTGCCCCAGCGGGGGCGAGGTACGAGCAGTACTTC,CAPAGARYEQYF
NA,TRBV3-1/TRBV3-2,TRBD2,TRBJ2-7,TGTGCCAGCAGCCGCAGGACTAGCGGGTCCTACGAGCAGTACTTC,CASSRRTSGSYEQYF
NA,TRBV5-1,NA,TRBJ1-6,TGCGCCAGCAGCTTGACGGATAATTCACCCCTCCACTTT,CASSLTDNSPLHF
NA,TRBV2,NA,TRBJ1-5,TGTGCCAGCGCGCCGGGGAACAATCAGCCCCAGCATTTT,CASAPGNNQPQHF
NA,TRBV5-1,NA,TRBJ1-1,TGCGCCAGCAGTCTCCATAGCAGTTGGGAGGAGACTGAAGCTTTCTTT,CASSLHSSWEETEAFF
once,TRBV7-9,TRBD2,TRBJ2-1,TGTGCCAGCAGCTACCCTTTGGGAGCGGGGGGCGACAATGAGCAGTTCTTC,CASSYPLGAGGDNEQFF
once,TRBV18,TRBD1,TRBJ2-1,TGTGCCAGCTCAACCGGAACAGGGGCCTACAATGAGCAGTTCTTC,CASSTGTGAYNEQFF
few,TRBV7-8,TRBD1,TRBJ2-5,TGTGCCAGCAGCTTAGGCTCGGACAGGGGCCAAGAGACCCAGTACTTC,CASSLGSDRGQETQYF
NA,TRBV25-1,TRBD2,TRBJ2-7,TGTGCCAGCAGACTAGCGGAGAACGAGCAGTACTTC,CASRLAENEQYF
NA,TRBV28,NA,TRBJ1-1,TGTGCCAGCAGTTTGGTCAGTATAATCGCTGAAGCTTTCTTT,CASSLVSIIAEAFF
NA,TRBV7-2,TRBD1,TRBJ1-5,TGTGCCAGCAGCTTGGACAGGGGGCGTTTTTTAAGCAATCAGCCCCAGCATTTT,CASSLDRGRFLSNQPQHF
NA,TRBV15,NA,TRBJ1-5,TGTGCCACCAGCAGAGATCCTCGGGAGGCCCAGCATTTT,CATSRDPREAQHF
few,TRBV18,NA,TRBJ1-1,TGTGCCAGCTCACCAGGGAAACAGGGTGGAGTTGCCTTCTTT,CASSPGKQGGVAFF
NA,TRBV29-1,NA,TRBJ1-1,TGCAGCGTTGTTCTCCTTGAAGCTTTCTTT,CSVVLLEAFF
few,TRBV13,NA,TRBJ1-4,TGTGCCAGCAGCTTAGGCCTTTATAGGACCGGGGGAACTAATGAAAAACTGTTTTTT,CASSLGLYRTGGTNEKLFF
NA,TRBV9,NA,TRBJ2-7,TGTGCCAGCAGCGGAGGGACTTCCGCCTACGAGCAGTACTTC,CASSGGTSAYEQYF
NA,TRBV18,NA,TRBJ2-7,TGTGCCAGCTCACGGGCAGGAACCGACGAGCAGTACTTC,CASSRAGTDEQYF
NA,TRBV6-2/TRBV6-3,TRBD1,TRBJ1-6,TGTGCCAGCAGTTACTCCAGACAGGGGGCTAATTCACCCCTCCACTTT,CASSYSRQGANSPLHF
NA,TRBV7-9,NA,TRBJ1-2,TGTGCCAGCAGTTCTGGAGGGCATGGCTACACCTTC,CASSSGGHGYTF
NA,TRBV4-1,NA,TRBJ2-3,TGCGCCAGCAGCCCCACCAACACGTTGGATACGCAGTATTTT,CASSPTNTLDTQYF
NA,TRBV27,TRBD1,TRBJ1-6,TGTGCCAGCAGTTTGTGGACAGGGATCTCACCCCTCCACTTT,CASSLWTGISPLHF
NA,TRBV24-1,TRBD1,TRBJ1-4,TGTGCCACCAGTGGTTCGTCAGGGGGCGATGAAAAACTGTTTTTT,CATSGSSGGDEKLFF
once,TRBV9,NA,TRBJ2-2,TGTGCCAGCAGCGTAGACTCGAACACCGGGGAGCTGTTTTTT,CASSVDSNTGELFF
NA,TRBV10-3,NA,TRBJ1-1,TGTGCCATCAGTGAAACTTGGAACACTGAAGCTTTCTTT,CAISETWNTEAFF
NA,TRBV5-4,NA,TRBJ2-6,TGTGCCAGCAGTCTCCTGGAGGCTGGGGCCAACGTCCTGACTTTC,CASSLLEAGANVLTF
NA,TRBV10-2,TRBD2,TRBJ2-1,TGCGCCAGCATCAGAGCGGGGGCTACCTACAATGAGCAGTTCTTC,CASIRAGATYNEQFF
NA,TRBV24-1,NA,TRBJ1-5,TGTGCCACCGGTGACAGGAGCGGGAATCAGCCCCAGCATTTT,CATGDRSGNQPQHF
NA,TRBV7-9,NA,TRBJ2-3,TGTGCCAGCAGCTTAGCACAGGGCGGAGATACGCAGTATTTT,CASSLAQGGDTQYF
many,TRBV28,TRBD1,TRBJ2-7,TGTGCCAGCAGGAACTCAGGGGGTGTGGACGAGCAGTACTTC,CASRNSGGVDEQYF
NA,TRBV2,NA,TRBJ2-7,TGTGCCAGCAGTGGGACTGACTTTTTGCAGTACTTC,CASSGTDFLQYF
NA,TRBV28,NA,TRBJ2-7,TGTGCCAGCAGTTCCCCAGGGGCCTCTTCTAGAGAGCAGTACTTC,CASSSPGASSREQYF
many,TRBV6-1,TRBD1,TRBJ2-5,TGTGCCAGCAGTGAGATGGGACAGGGGCAAGAGACCCAGTACTTC,CASSEMGQGQETQYF
few,TRBV7-9,NA,TRBJ1-6,TGTGCCAGCAGCCACAGGTCAGGGGTGGGCAATTCACCCCTCCACTTT,CASSHRSGVGNSPLHF
NA,TRBV6-5,TRBD1,TRBJ1-1,TGTGCCAGCAGAGAGGGGGCAAAAACTGAAGCTTTCTTT,CASREGAKTEAFF
few,TRBV5-8,NA,TRBJ1-2,TGTGCCAGCAGCTTGAATCCGACAGCTAACTATGGCTACACCTTC,CASSLNPTANYGYTF
NA,TRBV5-4,NA,TRBJ2-1,TGTGCCAGCAGCCTACCCCAGGGAAATGAGCAGTTCTTC,CASSLPQGNEQFF
NA,TRBV28,NA,TRBJ2-7,TGTGCCAGCACCCGGGTGAGCCCCTACGAGCAGTACTTC,CASTRVSPYEQYF